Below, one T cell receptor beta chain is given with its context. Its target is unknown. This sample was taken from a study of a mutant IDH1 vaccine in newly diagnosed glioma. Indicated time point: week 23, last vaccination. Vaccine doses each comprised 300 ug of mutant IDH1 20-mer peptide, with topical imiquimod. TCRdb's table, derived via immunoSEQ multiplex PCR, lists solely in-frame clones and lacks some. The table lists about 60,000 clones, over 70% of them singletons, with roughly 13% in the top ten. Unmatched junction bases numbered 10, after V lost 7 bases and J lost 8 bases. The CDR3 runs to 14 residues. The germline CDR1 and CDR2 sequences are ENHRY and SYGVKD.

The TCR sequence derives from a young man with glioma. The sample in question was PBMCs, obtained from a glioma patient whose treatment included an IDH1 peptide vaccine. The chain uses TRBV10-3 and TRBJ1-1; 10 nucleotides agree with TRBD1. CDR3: CAIKATGGSLEAFF. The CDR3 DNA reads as TGTGCCATCAAAGCGACAGGGGGCTCTCTCGAAGCTTTCTTT.